The TCR beta chain under discussion was sequenced for a study of T cell repertoires in cytomegalovirus infection. Study-wide context: Shared public TCR beta signatures pointed to both CMV infection and a matching HLA type.

Each CDR3 protein is one row after TCRdb ran MiXCR on the reads. The data show around 530,000 distinct CDR3 sequences, around 27% seen once. This clonotype came up many times. Its specificity is unknown. Germline trimming cut 4 bases from V and 1 base from J; bases unmatched to any gene: 11. Germline V gives CDR1 MGHRA, CDR2 YSYEKL. The CDR3 contains 17 residues. Overall study findings and caveats: Of the TCR beta families, the public ones yielded a cumulative frequency that identified carriers of CMV plus the relevant HLA. The ex vivo response showed dominance by HLA-C-restricted CMV-specific TCR beta clonotypes.

The gene calls are TRBV4-1 and TRBJ2-3; the match to TRBD2 covers 7 bases. The sequencing sample was made of PBMCs. The clonotype comes from a human donor in good health (CMV status not recorded). Some clones in this sample may be carry-over from other donors' samples. CDR3 region: CASSPREIGYGTDTQYF. CDR3 DNA sequence: TGCGCCAGCAGCCCGCGGGAGATTGGGTACGGCACAGATACGCAGTATTTT.